A single sample is the source of the 8 T cell receptor beta chains below, sequenced in a study of shared clonotypes between healthy human individuals. The data were produced by immunoSEQ multiplex PCR, yet TCRdb's version contains in-frame clones alone and is incomplete. The sample lists about 2.2 million clones; about 92% were seen once. CD45RO-negative, CCR7-positively selected cells formed the naive CD8 fraction, excluding terminally differentiated effector memory CD45RA+ cells. The sample consisted of naive CD8+ T cells from PBMCs. Every receptor here comes from a man aged 18 to 29 in good health. Some clones in this sample may be carry-over from other donors' samples.

The CDR3, as DNA: TGCGCCAGCGGGGCCAGGGAGCGCTACAATGAGCAGTTCTTC. Protein sequence: CASGARERYNEQFF. The gene calls are TRBV5-1 and TRBJ2-1; either TRBD1 or TRBD2 may fit D (5 bases each). Germline CDR1 SGHRS, CDR2 YFSETQ. CDR3 length: 14 amino acids. Trimming removed 7 bases at V and 3 bases at J, with 14 bases between. The full variable domain, completed using reference TRBV5-1 and TRBJ2-1, is KAGVTQTPRYLIKTRGQQVTLSCSPISGHRSVSWYQQTPGQGLQFLFEYFSETQRNKGNFPGRFSGRQFSNSRSEMNVSTLELGDSALYLCASGARERYNEQFFGPGTRLTVL.

The chain employs TRBV11-2 and TRBJ2-5; 7 nucleotides match TRBD2. Germline V gives CDR1 SGHAT, CDR2 FQNNGV. V lost 1 base and J lost 2; bases outside the gene matches: 4. CDR3 size: 15 residues. The CDR3 bases are TGTGCCAGCAGCTTAGGCCTAGCGGCACAAGAGACCCAGTACTTC. This translates into CASSLGLAAQETQYF.

The chain has TRBV7-6 and TRBJ2-5, with D perhaps TRBD2 (5 bases). V lost 5 bases and J 2 bases, leaving 18 bases between the germline ends. This CDR3 is built from 16 residues. The germline V gene encodes CDR1 SGHVS and CDR2 FNYEAQ. The CDR3 DNA follows: TGTGCCAGCAGCCCCCTGGGAGTCAACATTCAAGAGACCCAGTACTTC. Amino acid sequence: CASSPLGVNIQETQYF.

The chain employs TRBV28 and TRBJ2-7; maybe TRBD1 (6 bases). CDR1 MDHEN and CDR2 SYDVKM come from the germline V gene. The length of the CDR3 is 11 residues. Trimming left V 6 bases short and J 13 bases short, with 16 bases between. This chain's CDR3 is CASSVNRDIYF. For the CDR3, the DNA is TGTGCCAGCAGCGTAAATCGGGACATATACTTC.

The gene calls are TRBV4-1 and TRBJ1-6; maybe TRBD1 (6 bases). CDR1 MGHRA and CDR2 YSYEKL come from the germline V gene. The germline V and J ends were trimmed by 4 bases and 6 bases, with 16 bases remaining between them. CDR3 length: 16 residues. The CDR3 DNA is TGCGCCAGCAGCCCGGCCCGGGGGGCTCTTAATTCACCCCTCCACTTT. It is translated as CASSPARGALNSPLHF.

This chain joins TRBV27 and TRBJ2-1; D not resolved. V was cut by 8 bases and J by 0 bases, with 14 bases left in between. This CDR3 has 15 residues. Germline CDR1 MNHEY, CDR2 SMNVEV (reference sequence). The CDR3 loop reads CASSFTVSSYNEQFF. Written as DNA, the CDR3 is TGTGCCAGCTCTTTTACCGTCAGCTCCTACAATGAGCAGTTCTTC.

The V call is TRBV10-1, the J call TRBJ2-3; D assignment may be TRBD1 or TRBD2 (6 bases each). V lost 7 bases to trimming and J lost 4 bases, with 12 bases between them. The length of the CDR3 is 13 residues. Germline V gives CDR1 WNHNN, CDR2 SYGVQD (reference sequence). The CDR3 here is CASKGGASDTQYF. The CDR3 DNA is TGCGCCAGCAAGGGGGGCGCCTCAGATACGCAGTATTTT.

This chain links TRBV7-9 with TRBJ1-2; 8 bases align to TRBD1. This CDR3 comprises 15 residues. Per the germline V gene, CDR1 is SEHNR and CDR2 is FQNEAQ (reference sequence). The V gene end was trimmed by 4 bases and the J gene end by 1 base; junction bases not matched to a gene: 5. The CDR3 spells CASSSTGGVNYGYTF. As DNA, the CDR3 is TGTGCCAGCAGCTCCACAGGGGGAGTTAACTATGGCTACACCTTC.